These T cell receptor beta chains were read from a single sample in a study of CD8 T cells in Susac syndrome. MiXCR, run by TCRdb on the immunoSEQ multiplex PCR reads, gives a single entry per CDR3 protein. Of around 300,000 distinct CDR3 sequences detected, 75% to 90% appear once; the ten largest clones hold more than 0.15%. Sequenced material: CD8+ T cells from PBMCs. The receptors originated from a human donor with multiple sclerosis. Both conserved end residues are part of each CDR3. Each record gives: clone size, J gene, D gene, V gene, CDR3 length, CDR3 DNA, CDR3 protein. D genes are given only for firm matches. Clone size is shown for a subset of rows, as once, few, many or a class of expanded clone.

clone_size: NA
j_call: TRBJ2-5
d_call: TRBD2
v_call: TRBV11-2
cdr3_length: 20
cdr3_nt: TGTGCCAGCAGCTTACCCCGTGGTGGCCTGGTAGCGGGAGAAGGAGAGACCCAGTACTTC
cdr3_aa: CASSLPRGGLVAGEGETQYF

clone_size: once
j_call: TRBJ2-5
d_call: TRBD2
v_call: TRBV6-1
cdr3_length: 15
cdr3_nt: TGTGCCAGCAGTGAATATCGGGGGGGCCAAGAGACCCAGTACTTC
cdr3_aa: CASSEYRGGQETQYF

clone_size: NA
j_call: TRBJ2-3
d_call: TRBD2
v_call: TRBV4-2
cdr3_length: 16
cdr3_nt: TGTGCCAGCAGCCCAGGGACTAGCGGGGGACGAGATACGCAGTATTTT
cdr3_aa: CASSPGTSGGRDTQYF

clone_size: NA
j_call: TRBJ2-1
d_call: NA
v_call: TRBV7-6
cdr3_length: 13
cdr3_nt: TGTGCCAGTTCGCCGACGGGGGCCAATGAGCAGTTCTTC
cdr3_aa: CASSPTGANEQFF

clone_size: few
j_call: TRBJ2-3
d_call: NA
v_call: TRBV27
cdr3_length: 13
cdr3_nt: TGTGCCAGCAGTTTATCCTACACAGATACGCAGTATTTT
cdr3_aa: CASSLSYTDTQYF

clone_size: NA
j_call: TRBJ2-7
d_call: NA
v_call: TRBV28
cdr3_length: 15
cdr3_nt: TGTGCCAGCAGTTTCCGCGGGACAGCCTCCTACGAGCAGTACTTC
cdr3_aa: CASSFRGTASYEQYF

clone_size: NA
j_call: TRBJ2-3
d_call: NA
v_call: TRBV21-1
cdr3_length: 16
cdr3_nt: TGTGCCAGCAACATTGAACCGGGACAGTGGACAGATACGCAGTATTTT
cdr3_aa: CASNIEPGQWTDTQYF

clone_size: NA
j_call: TRBJ1-4
d_call: NA
v_call: TRBV9
cdr3_length: 15
cdr3_nt: TGTGCCAGCAGCTCCATTGGTGGAACGAATGAAAAACTGTTTTTT
cdr3_aa: CASSSIGGTNEKLFF

clone_size: NA
j_call: TRBJ2-6
d_call: NA
v_call: TRBV2
cdr3_length: 20
cdr3_nt: TGTGCCAGCAGCTCAATAGACCCGGGGGCAGGGGGTTCTGGGGCCAACGTCCTGACTTTC
cdr3_aa: CASSSIDPGAGGSGANVLTF

clone_size: NA
j_call: TRBJ1-1
d_call: NA
v_call: TRBV7-9
cdr3_length: 10
cdr3_nt: TGTGCCAGCAGCCCCCATGAGGCTTTCTTT
cdr3_aa: CASSPHEAFF

clone_size: NA
j_call: TRBJ2-3
d_call: TRBD2
v_call: TRBV6-5
cdr3_length: 15
cdr3_nt: TGTGCCAGCAGCCTAGCGGGGGGCGCGGCAGATACGCAGTATTTT
cdr3_aa: CASSLAGGAADTQYF

clone_size: many
j_call: TRBJ2-3
d_call: TRBD2
v_call: TRBV6-1
cdr3_length: 16
cdr3_nt: TGTGCCAGCAGCCCTCGGACTAGCGGGGACACAGATACGCAGTATTTT
cdr3_aa: CASSPRTSGDTDTQYF

clone_size: NA
j_call: TRBJ1-1
d_call: NA
v_call: TRBV27
cdr3_length: 13
cdr3_nt: TGTGCCAGCAGTTTAGGGGGGGTGGGAGAAGCTTTCTTT
cdr3_aa: CASSLGGVGEAFF

clone_size: NA
j_call: TRBJ2-7
d_call: NA
v_call: TRBV28
cdr3_length: 15
cdr3_nt: TGTGCCAGCAGTTTCCGGGGGGCACTGACCTACGAGCAGTACTTC
cdr3_aa: CASSFRGALTYEQYF

clone_size: NA
j_call: TRBJ2-7
d_call: TRBD2
v_call: TRBV16
cdr3_length: 16
cdr3_nt: TGTGCCAGCAGCCAACGGGGGGGACTAGCGGAACTGAAGCAGTACTTC
cdr3_aa: CASSQRGGLAELKQYF

clone_size: few
j_call: TRBJ1-1
d_call: NA
v_call: TRBV19
cdr3_length: 13
cdr3_nt: TGTGCCAGTAGTATACTCGGGAACACTGAAGCTTTCTTT
cdr3_aa: CASSILGNTEAFF

clone_size: NA
j_call: TRBJ1-2
d_call: TRBD1
v_call: TRBV7-2
cdr3_length: 14
cdr3_nt: TGTGCCAGCAGCTTCACCCGACAGGGTAATGGCTACACCTTC
cdr3_aa: CASSFTRQGNGYTF

clone_size: NA
j_call: TRBJ1-1
d_call: NA
v_call: TRBV16
cdr3_length: 12
cdr3_nt: TGTGCCAGCAGCCAAACCGGGTCTGAAGCTTTCTTT
cdr3_aa: CASSQTGSEAFF

clone_size: NA
j_call: TRBJ2-5
d_call: NA
v_call: TRBV12-3/TRBV12-4
cdr3_length: 17
cdr3_nt: TGTGCCAGCAGTCCGAAGGGTCGGGGGCGGTGGCAAGAGACCCAGTACTTC
cdr3_aa: CASSPKGRGRWQETQYF

clone_size: NA
j_call: TRBJ2-3
d_call: NA
v_call: TRBV20-1
cdr3_length: 15
cdr3_nt: TGCAGTGCTAGCGGGGTGTCGCTCCCATCGGATACGCAGTATTTT
cdr3_aa: CSASGVSLPSDTQYF

clone_size: NA
j_call: TRBJ2-3
d_call: TRBD2
v_call: TRBV2
cdr3_length: 15
cdr3_nt: TGTGCCAGCAGGGGACTAGTAGGAGGGAGTGATACGCAGTATTTT
cdr3_aa: CASRGLVGGSDTQYF

clone_size: NA
j_call: TRBJ2-7
d_call: NA
v_call: TRBV12-3/TRBV12-4
cdr3_length: 14
cdr3_nt: TGTGCCAGCAGCACTCAATTTGGATCTTGGGAGCAGTACTTC
cdr3_aa: CASSTQFGSWEQYF

clone_size: NA
j_call: TRBJ2-7
d_call: NA
v_call: TRBV20-1
cdr3_length: 15
cdr3_nt: TGCAGTGCTAGAGAGGCGTCAGCAATCTCCTACGAGCAGTACTTC
cdr3_aa: CSAREASAISYEQYF

clone_size: NA
j_call: TRBJ2-1
d_call: NA
v_call: TRBV7-3
cdr3_length: 13
cdr3_nt: TGTGCCAGCAGCTTTAACTCTGGCAATGAGCAGTTCTTC
cdr3_aa: CASSFNSGNEQFF

clone_size: NA
j_call: TRBJ1-1
d_call: NA
v_call: TRBV6-6
cdr3_length: 14
cdr3_nt: TGTGCCAGCAGTCCAAGTCAGGGTCTCGCTGAAGCTTTCTTT
cdr3_aa: CASSPSQGLAEAFF

clone_size: NA
j_call: TRBJ2-6
d_call: NA
v_call: TRBV15
cdr3_length: 16
cdr3_nt: TGTGCCACCAGCAGCCGTACAGGGACCGGGGCCAACGTCCTGACTTTC
cdr3_aa: CATSSRTGTGANVLTF

clone_size: NA
j_call: TRBJ2-1
d_call: TRBD2
v_call: TRBV9
cdr3_length: 14
cdr3_nt: TGTGCCAGCAGCGCCCCAGCGGGGTGGAATGAGCAGTTCTTC
cdr3_aa: CASSAPAGWNEQFF

clone_size: NA
j_call: TRBJ2-7
d_call: TRBD1
v_call: TRBV20-1
cdr3_length: 14
cdr3_nt: TGCAGTGCCGACCCCGGGACAGGGAATGGCGAGCAGTACTTC
cdr3_aa: CSADPGTGNGEQYF

clone_size: NA
j_call: TRBJ2-3
d_call: NA
v_call: TRBV6-4
cdr3_length: 15
cdr3_nt: TGTGCCAGCAGCCCCACTAGGGGAGGCACAGATACGCAGTATTTT
cdr3_aa: CASSPTRGGTDTQYF

clone_size: NA
j_call: TRBJ2-2
d_call: NA
v_call: TRBV27
cdr3_length: 14
cdr3_nt: TGTGCCAGCAGTTTTAGTACGAACACCGGGGAGCTGTTTTTT
cdr3_aa: CASSFSTNTGELFF

clone_size: NA
j_call: TRBJ1-4
d_call: NA
v_call: TRBV7-6
cdr3_length: 13
cdr3_nt: TGTGCCAGCGGAAGGGCCCGTAATGAAAAACTGTTTTTT
cdr3_aa: CASGRARNEKLFF

clone_size: NA
j_call: TRBJ2-1
d_call: NA
v_call: TRBV27
cdr3_length: 14
cdr3_nt: TGTGCCAGCAGTTTATTGGGGACTCACAATGAGCAGTTCTTC
cdr3_aa: CASSLLGTHNEQFF

clone_size: NA
j_call: TRBJ2-1
d_call: NA
v_call: TRBV30
cdr3_length: 12
cdr3_nt: TGTGCCTGGAGGGCAGGAGACAATGAGCAGTTCTTC
cdr3_aa: CAWRAGDNEQFF

clone_size: NA
j_call: TRBJ2-7
d_call: TRBD2
v_call: TRBV12-3/TRBV12-4
cdr3_length: 17
cdr3_nt: TGTGCCAGCAGTCCTTCTGCGATGGCGGGAGGTGACTACGAGCAGTACTTC
cdr3_aa: CASSPSAMAGGDYEQYF

clone_size: NA
j_call: TRBJ2-7
d_call: NA
v_call: TRBV29-1
cdr3_length: 11
cdr3_nt: TGCAGCGTTGAGCTTGGGGTCGAGCAGTACTTC
cdr3_aa: CSVELGVEQYF

clone_size: NA
j_call: TRBJ1-1
d_call: NA
v_call: TRBV6-2/TRBV6-3
cdr3_length: 12
cdr3_nt: TGTGCCAGCAGTTACTCGTCAGCAGAAGCTTTCTTT
cdr3_aa: CASSYSSAEAFF

clone_size: NA
j_call: TRBJ2-7
d_call: TRBD1
v_call: TRBV19
cdr3_length: 12
cdr3_nt: TGTGCCACCGGACAGGGGGCCTACGAGCAGTACTTC
cdr3_aa: CATGQGAYEQYF

clone_size: once
j_call: TRBJ2-5
d_call: NA
v_call: TRBV27
cdr3_length: 14
cdr3_nt: TGTGCCAGCAGTTTACAGGGGAGAGGGGAGACCCAGTACTTC
cdr3_aa: CASSLQGRGETQYF

clone_size: NA
j_call: TRBJ2-1
d_call: TRBD2
v_call: TRBV3-1
cdr3_length: 16
cdr3_nt: TGTGCCAGCAGCCAAGTGGGGCGGGAGTCCCGGCATGAGCAGTTCTTC
cdr3_aa: CASSQVGRESRHEQFF

clone_size: NA
j_call: TRBJ1-4
d_call: TRBD1
v_call: TRBV11-1
cdr3_length: 21
cdr3_nt: TGTGCCAGCAGCTTAGCGGCGGGAACCGGGACAGGGTCTAGGGATGCTGAAAAACTGTTTTTT
cdr3_aa: CASSLAAGTGTGSRDAEKLFF

clone_size: once
j_call: TRBJ2-7
d_call: NA
v_call: TRBV28
cdr3_length: 13
cdr3_nt: TGTGCCAGCACCCGTGGGGGTTACCCCGAGCAGTACTTC
cdr3_aa: CASTRGGYPEQYF

clone_size: NA
j_call: TRBJ2-2
d_call: NA
v_call: TRBV9
cdr3_length: 17
cdr3_nt: TGTGCCAGCAGCGTAGCTACGAGGAACTACGAACCCGGGGAGCTGTTTTTT
cdr3_aa: CASSVATRNYEPGELFF

clone_size: NA
j_call: TRBJ1-1
d_call: NA
v_call: TRBV10-3
cdr3_length: 11
cdr3_nt: TGTGCCGCCAGGGGTAACACTGAAGCTTTCTTT
cdr3_aa: CAARGNTEAFF

clone_size: NA
j_call: TRBJ1-1
d_call: NA
v_call: TRBV12-3/TRBV12-4
cdr3_length: 14
cdr3_nt: TGTGCCAGCAGTTTAGCGCCGGCAGGAGTAGAAGCTTTCTTT
cdr3_aa: CASSLAPAGVEAFF

clone_size: NA
j_call: TRBJ2-5
d_call: NA
v_call: TRBV15
cdr3_length: 16
cdr3_nt: TGTGCCACCAGCAGACCCAGCGGAATGTACCAAGAGACCCAGTACTTC
cdr3_aa: CATSRPSGMYQETQYF

clone_size: few
j_call: TRBJ2-7
d_call: NA
v_call: TRBV11-2
cdr3_length: 14
cdr3_nt: TGTGCCAGCAGCTTCTTAACCGGGAGTTACGAGCAGTACTTC
cdr3_aa: CASSFLTGSYEQYF

clone_size: NA
j_call: TRBJ1-1
d_call: NA
v_call: TRBV28
cdr3_length: 16
cdr3_nt: TGTGCCAGCAGTTTACCCTCCGGGGGCGGAGATACTGAAGCTTTCTTT
cdr3_aa: CASSLPSGGGDTEAFF

clone_size: few
j_call: TRBJ2-1
d_call: TRBD2
v_call: TRBV5-1
cdr3_length: 15
cdr3_nt: TGCGCCAGCAGCTTGGAGGCTAGCGGGAGCAATGAGCAGTTCTTC
cdr3_aa: CASSLEASGSNEQFF

clone_size: NA
j_call: TRBJ2-7
d_call: NA
v_call: TRBV9
cdr3_length: 12
cdr3_nt: TGTGCCAGCAGCAGGCAGGGCAGGGAGCAGTACTTC
cdr3_aa: CASSRQGREQYF

clone_size: once
j_call: TRBJ2-3
d_call: TRBD2
v_call: TRBV10-3
cdr3_length: 17
cdr3_nt: TGTGCCATCAGTGAGTCGATGGCTAGCGGGAGCACAGATACGCAGTATTTT
cdr3_aa: CAISESMASGSTDTQYF

clone_size: NA
j_call: TRBJ2-2
d_call: NA
v_call: TRBV27
cdr3_length: 14
cdr3_nt: TGTGCCAGCAGTTTATCGGAGTACACCGGGGAGCTGTTTTTT
cdr3_aa: CASSLSEYTGELFF

clone_size: NA
j_call: TRBJ2-7
d_call: TRBD1
v_call: TRBV4-2
cdr3_length: 17
cdr3_nt: TGTGCCAGCAGCCAAGGAGGCACGCAGGGGGAAAACCACGAGCAGTACTTC
cdr3_aa: CASSQGGTQGENHEQYF

clone_size: NA
j_call: TRBJ2-3
d_call: TRBD2
v_call: TRBV7-3
cdr3_length: 15
cdr3_nt: TGTGCCAGCAGCTTATTAGCGGGCAGCACAGATACGCAGTATTTT
cdr3_aa: CASSLLAGSTDTQYF

clone_size: NA
j_call: TRBJ2-1
d_call: NA
v_call: TRBV27
cdr3_length: 13
cdr3_nt: TGTGCCAGCAGTTTCCTCAATGCCGGCGAGCAGTTCTTC
cdr3_aa: CASSFLNAGEQFF

clone_size: NA
j_call: TRBJ2-5
d_call: TRBD1
v_call: TRBV28
cdr3_length: 17
cdr3_nt: TGTGCCAGCAGTTTAACCCTACAGGGGAAGTACCAAGAGACCCAGTACTTC
cdr3_aa: CASSLTLQGKYQETQYF